The entry below describes one T cell receptor beta chain. The entry originates in a study of blood T cell repertoires in COVID-19. Study-level background: The United States, Italy and Spain were the sources of the acute and convalescent COVID-19 samples. Sample material is recorded as cDNA or gDNA derived from T cells, B-cell-depleted T cells, or PBMCs.

The CDR3 covers 15 residues. Germline CDR1 and CDR2: SGHNT and YYREEE (reference sequence). V lost 2 bases and J lost 4, with 14 bases in between. Authors' processing steps: Scientists estimated how many nucleated cells there were by amplifying reference gene primers. Using immunoSEQ multiplex PCR, the repertoire was profiled, and TCRdb retains in-frame clones only, with some absent. V and J calls and clone size follow that table, whereas D and trimming were derived from the DNA. The data contain about 88,000 clones, around 90% of them singletons. This chain joins TRBV5-4 and TRBJ2-3; the D gene is possibly TRBD1 (5 bases). The sample consisted of peripheral blood. This sequence originates from a male donor with acute or convalescent COVID-19. The CDR3 is CASSLDVGVADTQYF. The CDR3 DNA reads TGTGCCAGCAGCTTAGACGTAGGGGTAGCAGATACGCAGTATTTT. Full variable domain (missing parts from reference TRBV5-4 and TRBJ2-3): ETGVTQSPTHLIKTRGQQVTLRCSSQSGHNTVSWYQQALGQGPQFIFQYYREEENGRGNFPPRFSGLQFPNYSSELNVNALELDDSALYLCASSLDVGVADTQYFGPGTRLTVL.